These T cell receptor beta chains were read from a single sample in a study of blood T cell repertoires in COVID-19. Libraries were prepared by immunoSEQ multiplex PCR; TCRdb keeps only in-frame clonotypes and omits some of them. Of about 220,000 clones in the sample, roughly four fifths were seen once. The specimen was peripheral blood. These receptors were collected from a woman between 65 and 79 years old with acute or convalescent COVID-19. CDR3s include the opening cysteine and the closing phenylalanine or tryptophan. The D gene is left open where the match is weak. Size values are once, few and many counts, or a class for expanded clones, and some rows have none.

TRBD1	-	TRBV10-2	TRBJ2-5	CASRRGQGGGTQYF	TGCGCCAGCAGAAGGGGACAGGGGGGCGGGACCCAGTACTTC
-	-	TRBV3-1/TRBV3-2	TRBJ2-7	CASSQEGGWGEQYF	TGTGCCAGCAGCCAAGAGGGGGGATGGGGCGAGCAGTACTTC
-	-	TRBV6-6	TRBJ1-1	CASSYQTGGNTEAFF	TGTGCCAGCAGTTACCAGACAGGAGGGAACACTGAAGCTTTCTTT
TRBD1	-	TRBV14	TRBJ1-2	CASSRQGEIYGYTF	TGTGCCAGCAGCCGACAGGGCGAAATCTATGGCTACACCTTC
-	-	TRBV6-5	TRBJ2-3	CASSYGPSTDTQYF	TGTGCCAGCAGTTACGGCCCAAGCACAGATACGCAGTATTTT
TRBD1	-	TRBV19	TRBJ1-5	CASHWTRGQGYNQPQHF	TGTGCCAGTCACTGGACCAGGGGGCAGGGCTACAATCAGCCCCAGCATTTT
TRBD2	few	TRBV5-1	TRBJ2-2	CASSLGGLAGFTGELFF	TGCGCCAGCAGCTTGGGAGGACTAGCGGGTTTTACCGGGGAGCTGTTTTTT
-	-	TRBV19	TRBJ2-6	CASSAYLSGANVLTF	TGTGCCAGTAGTGCCTACTTGTCTGGGGCCAACGTCCTGACTTTC
TRBD1	-	TRBV28	TRBJ1-2	CASSFYRTGSNYGYTF	TGTGCCAGCAGTTTCTACAGGACAGGGTCAAACTATGGCTACACCTTC
-	few	TRBV19	TRBJ2-1	CASSTGGGFSYNEQFF	TGTGCCAGTAGTACTGGTGGCGGTTTCTCCTACAATGAGCAGTTCTTC
-	-	TRBV6-5	TRBJ1-6	CASSPGSKNSPLHF	TGTGCCAGCAGTCCAGGGTCGAAGAATTCACCCCTCCACTTT
-	-	TRBV5-6	TRBJ1-2	CASSFGQAYGYTF	TGTGCCAGCAGCTTTGGGCAGGCCTATGGCTACACCTTC
TRBD2	-	TRBV7-2	TRBJ2-2	CASSPVAGGTGELFF	TGTGCCAGCAGCCCTGTAGCGGGGGGTACCGGGGAGCTGTTTTTT
TRBD1	-	TRBV15	TRBJ1-5	CATYASGQGNQPQHF	TGTGCCACCTACGCCTCGGGACAGGGAAATCAGCCCCAGCATTTT
TRBD2	-	TRBV5-5	TRBJ2-5	CASSLALTSGIQETQYF	TGTGCCAGCAGCTTGGCCTTAACTAGCGGAATACAAGAGACCCAGTACTTC
-	-	TRBV10-1	TRBJ1-5	CASSAGVDQPQHF	TGCGCCAGCAGTGCAGGGGTCGATCAGCCCCAGCATTTT
TRBD2	-	TRBV9	TRBJ2-1	CASSVGTSGAHEQFF	TGTGCCAGCAGCGTCGGGACTAGCGGGGCTCATGAGCAGTTCTTC
-	-	TRBV7-7	TRBJ2-5	CASSLGSLVGETQYF	TGTGCCAGCAGCTTAGGATCCCTAGTGGGAGAGACCCAGTACTTC
-	-	TRBV4-3	TRBJ1-3	CASSQDLLSGNTIYF	TGCGCCAGCAGCCAAGATCTCCTCTCTGGAAACACCATATATTTT
-	-	TRBV24-1	TRBJ2-1	CATSDQRGLDTYNEQFF	TGTGCCACCAGTGACCAAAGGGGGTTAGACACCTACAATGAGCAGTTCTTC
TRBD1	-	TRBV5-5	TRBJ2-1	CASSRQGQAYNEQFF	TGTGCCAGCAGCCGACAGGGTCAGGCTTACAATGAGCAGTTCTTC
-	-	TRBV12-5	TRBJ2-3	CASGLGQGPSWTDTQYF	TGTGCTAGTGGTTTGGGGCAGGGCCCCAGCTGGACAGATACGCAGTATTTT